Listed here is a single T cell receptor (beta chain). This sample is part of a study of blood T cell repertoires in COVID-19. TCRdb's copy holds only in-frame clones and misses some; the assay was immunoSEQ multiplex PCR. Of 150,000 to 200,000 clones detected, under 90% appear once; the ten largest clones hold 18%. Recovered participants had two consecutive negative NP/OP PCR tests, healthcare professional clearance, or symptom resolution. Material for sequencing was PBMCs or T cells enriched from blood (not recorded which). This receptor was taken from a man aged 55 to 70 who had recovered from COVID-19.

The CDR3 loop reads CAISEYPPGLGGSNQPQHF. The DNA for the CDR3 is TGTGCCATCAGTGAGTACCCTCCAGGGCTAGGGGGAAGCAATCAGCCCCAGCATTTT. The chain is built from TRBV10-3 and TRBJ1-5, with TRBD1 as a possible D gene (6 bases). The CDR3 is 19 residues long. Per germline, CDR1 ENHRY and CDR2 SYGVKD. V gave up 1 base and J gave up 1 base, with 20 bases separating them.